This TCR beta chain emerged from a study of T cells in Graves' hyperthyroidism and ophthalmopathy. Researchers took RNA transcripts and amplified the TCR beta CDR3 regions from them. The primer set for the first-round RT-PCR of the TCR CDR3 was HTBI. MiXCR was run by TCRdb on the multiplex PCR reads, yielding one entry per CDR3 protein. The data hold fewer than 900,000 distinct CDR3 sequences, with under 20% observed a single time. The germline V gene has CDR1 SGHNT and CDR2 YYREEE (reference sequence). The CDR3 runs to 15 residues. Uncontrolled infection, other autoimmune disease, pregnancy or lactation led to exclusion. Diagnoses used clinical symptoms, serum thyroxine and TRAb, thyroid ultrasound and orbital computed tomography. About this clonotype: What it binds is not known.

Study-level results: Ophthalmopathy onset followed model prediction by a median approximately six months. Blood shared most expanded thyroid clonotypes above 0.001.

The receptor was isolated from a woman in her forties or fifties with Graves' hyperthyroidism that later progressed to Graves' ophthalmopathy. The sequenced material came from blood. The chain joins TRBV5-4 to TRBJ2-1; D possibly corresponds to TRBD2 (6 bases). The J call may not be correct, given that the DNA end is closer to TRBJ2-7. Here the CDR3 reads CASSLAGLGYNEQYF. For the CDR3, the DNA is TGTGCCAGCAGCTTGGCGGGACTCGGGTACAATGAGCAGTACTTC.